The 20 T cell receptor beta chains given below trace back to one sample, sequenced in a study of post-analysis software for immune sequencing data. Study-level results: Compared with controls, patients had more of about 5 TRBV segments, including TRBV5-6, TRBV5-1 and TRBV20-1.

No antigen is known for these receptors. TCR beta libraries were prepared from cDNA with unique molecular identifiers. TCRdb re-called the PCR reads through MiXCR, storing one row per CDR3 protein. The table lists about 820,000 distinct CDR3 sequences, 53% of them singletons, with over 4% in the top ten. Sequencing input: blood. These receptors all stem from a girl aged 5 to 17 with multiple sclerosis.

The V call is TRBV12-3 or TRBV12-4, the J call TRBJ2-7; 9 bases line up with TRBD2. CDR3 length: 16 residues. V shed 6 bases and J 4 bases; nucleotides not matched to a gene: 13. The DNA of the CDR3 is TGTGCCAGCAGCCCCGTTGGCCGACTAGCGGTGTACGAGCAGTACTTC. The encoded protein is CASSPVGRLAVYEQYF.

A few counts support this clonotype. This rearrangement joins TRBV29-1 to TRBJ2-7; 7 nucleotides agree with TRBD1. V was clipped by 8 bases and J by 2 bases; unmatched bases: 9. CDR1 and CDR2 from the germline V gene are SQVTM and ANQGSEA. The CDR3 consists of 13 residues. The CDR3 DNA follows: TGCAGCTATCGCGCGACAGGGCCCTACGAGCAGTACTTC. It yields the protein CSYRATGPYEQYF.

This clonotype was observed a few times. The chain links TRBV27 to TRBJ2-4; D is unresolved. The J call may be faulty, since TRBJ2-7 better matches the DNA end. CDR1 and CDR2 (germline): MNHEY, SMNVEV (reference sequence). This CDR3 comprises 13 residues. The CDR3 sequence is CASSLLPPREQYF. CDR3 DNA: TGTGCCAGCAGTTTACTCCCGCCGCGCGAGCAGTACTTC.

This rearrangement joins TRBV15 to TRBJ2-1; D is possibly TRBD2 (6 bases). The V end was cut by 5 bases, the J end by 4 bases, with 21 bases between. In germline, CDR1 is LNHNV, CDR2 YYDKDF (reference sequence). This CDR3 has 17 residues. The DNA for the CDR3 is TGTGCCACCAGCGACGACCTCTGGCGGGGCCTGTACAATGAGCAGTTCTTC. It codes for CATSDDLWRGLYNEQFF.

The chain joins TRBV6-6 to TRBJ1-2; D not certain. The CDR3 loop spans 12 amino acids. Germline values: CDR1 MNHNY, CDR2 SVGAGI (reference sequence). The germline V and J ends were trimmed by 7 bases and 2 bases, with 8 bases remaining between them. CDR3 bases: TGTGCCAGCATTCGAGGGAACTATGGCTACACCTTC. Its protein product is CASIRGNYGYTF.

The rearrangement joins TRBV7-9 to TRBJ1-1; D is undetermined. V lost 1 base to trimming and J lost 1 base, with 7 bases between them. There are 14 residues in the CDR3. From germline, CDR1 is SEHNR and CDR2 FQNEAQ (reference sequence). The CDR3 DNA is TGTGCCAGCAGCTTAGTGTTGGGGAACACTGAAGCTTTCTTT. Residues: CASSLVLGNTEAFF.

The chain joins TRBV6-4 to TRBJ2-1; the match to TRBD2 covers 12 bases. The CDR3 sequence is 15 residues long. Germline V gene lookup returns CDR1 MRHNA and CDR2 SNTAGT. The trim removed 6 bases at V and 8 bases at J, leaving 8 bases unmatched. Here the CDR3 DNA reads TGTGCCAGCAGAGGATCTAGCGGGGGGGCCGATGAGCAGTTCTTC. Translated, it gives CASRGSSGGADEQFF.

This clonotype was counted only a few times. The chain uses TRBV20-1 and TRBJ2-5; TRBD1 matches 10 bases. This CDR3 has 13 residues. V shed 3 bases and J 4 bases; nucleotides not matched to a gene: 2. CDR1 and CDR2 (germline): DFQATT, SNEGSKA (reference sequence). CDR3 residues: CSARDRGGETQYF. In nucleotides, the CDR3 is TGCAGTGCTAGGGACAGGGGGGGAGAGACCCAGTACTTC.

V is TRBV6-1 and J is TRBJ2-1; 9 bases fit TRBD1. Germline CDR1 is MNHNS and CDR2 is SASEGT. J was trimmed by 4 bases and V by 3 bases; bases with no gene match: 7. The length of the CDR3 is 16 residues. CDR3 coding DNA: TGTGCCAGCAGTGACGCCGGGACAGGGCGATACAATGAGCAGTTCTTC. It is translated as CASSDAGTGRYNEQFF.

V usage is TRBV5-1 and J usage is TRBJ1-1; D perhaps matches TRBD1 (6 bases). The CDR3 extends over 14 amino acids. V dropped 0 bases and J dropped 10 bases, with 16 bases sitting between them. Germline V gives CDR1 SGHRS, CDR2 YFSETQ. The CDR3: CASSLESPGDTAFF. The DNA for the CDR3 is TGCGCCAGCAGCTTGGAATCACCGGGGGACACAGCTTTCTTT.

In its sample, this clonotype was seen once. The chain carries TRBV12-3 or TRBV12-4 and TRBJ2-7; TRBD2 matches at 8 bases. The J call is in doubt because the DNA end fits TRBJ2-5 better. The CDR3 consists of 15 residues. In DNA form, the CDR3 reads TGTGCCAGCAGTTTTATGAGCGGGGGAGGAGAGACCCAGTACTTC. It yields the protein CASSFMSGGGETQYF.

The rearrangement joins TRBV7-3 to TRBJ2-7; TRBD1 matches 11 bases. This CDR3 comprises 16 residues. Per the germline V gene, CDR1 is SGHTA and CDR2 is FQGTGA. V was pared by 1 base and J by 2 bases, with 4 bases of the junction left unmatched. Here the CDR3 DNA reads TGTGCCAGCAGCTTAAGGGGGGACAGGGGGACCTACGAGCAGTACTTC. This sequence encodes CASSLRGDRGTYEQYF.

This clonotype was seen only a few times. The chain has TRBV7-2 and TRBJ2-3, with TRBD2 matching over 10 bases. Germline V gene sequence: CDR1 SGHTA, CDR2 FQGNSA. The J segment lost 4 bases and the V segment lost 1 base, leaving 8 bases of the junction unmatched. CDR3 size: 17 residues. In nucleotides, the CDR3 is TGTGCCAGCAGCTTAGGAGCGGGAGGGCCGTTACCAGATACGCAGTATTTT. Protein: CASSLGAGGPLPDTQYF.

The chain couples TRBV6-5 to TRBJ2-7; D possibly corresponds to TRBD1 (6 bases). Looked up from germline, CDR1 is MNHEY and CDR2 is SVGAGI. V was shortened by 2 bases and J by 3 bases, with 14 bases between the two germline ends. The CDR3 has 15 residues. The CDR3 DNA follows: TGTGCCAGCAGTTACGCGGCACAGGGAGTCTACGAGCAGTACTTC. Encoded protein: CASSYAAQGVYEQYF.

J is TRBJ2-3 and V is TRBV7-6, with TRBD1 matching over 7 bases. With V trimmed by 5 bases and J by 9 bases, 11 bases remained unmatched. Per the germline V gene, CDR1 is SGHVS and CDR2 is FNYEAQ. The CDR3 has 14 amino acids. In DNA form, the CDR3 reads TGTGCCAGCAGCAGGGACAGTTCTCGGGTGACGCAGTATTTT. Translated, it gives CASSRDSSRVTQYF.

V is TRBV5-1 and J is TRBJ2-5; D is unclear. The DNA end favors TRBJ2-7, so the J call may be wrong. CDR1 is SGHRS, CDR2 YFSETQ, per germline. The CDR3 contains 14 residues. CDR3 nucleotides: TGCGCCAGCAGGGCTGGCTCCCACGACCACGAGCAGTACTTC. This translates into CASRAGSHDHEQYF.

The rearrangement uses TRBV27 and TRBJ2-7, with 8 bases aligning to TRBD2. Germline CDR1 MNHEY, CDR2 SMNVEV (reference sequence). The CDR3 is 14 amino acids. V lost 6 bases, J lost 5 bases, and 9 bases stayed unmatched. CDR3 in DNA: TGTGCCAGCAGCCCCCGGGGGGGCCTTCACGAGCAGTACTTC. It translates to CASSPRGGLHEQYF.

This CDR3 reads CASSLWGRGASGMASYEQYF. The CDR3 DNA is TGTGCCAGCAGCTTATGGGGGCGTGGGGCTAGCGGAATGGCCTCCTACGAGCAGTACTTC. The chain recombines TRBV7-2 with TRBJ2-7, with D tentatively TRBD2 (7 bases). This CDR3 has 20 residues. The V end lost 2 bases, the J end lost 0 bases, and 26 bases lay between the germline ends. Germline loops: CDR1 SGHTA, CDR2 FQGNSA.

The chain recombines TRBV7-8 with TRBJ1-5; the match to TRBD1 covers 9 bases. Germline values: CDR1 SGHVS, CDR2 FQNEAQ. This CDR3 has 14 amino acids. V gave up 1 base and J gave up 8 bases; unmatched junction bases: 3. The DNA of the CDR3 is TGTGCCAGCAGCTTAGGCGACAGGGGGGAGCCCCAGCATTTT. As protein: CASSLGDRGEPQHF.

In this sample, this clonotype turned up once. The rearrangement links TRBV7-2 to TRBJ2-3; TRBD2 is a possible D gene (5 bases). This CDR3 has 16 amino acids. CDR1 SGHTA and CDR2 FQGNSA come from the germline V gene. With 5 bases removed from V and 0 bases from J, the gap between germline ends came to 15 bases. The chain's CDR3 is CASSPRARTSTDTQYF. CDR3 bases: TGTGCCAGCAGCCCTAGGGCGAGGACTAGCACAGATACGCAGTATTTT.